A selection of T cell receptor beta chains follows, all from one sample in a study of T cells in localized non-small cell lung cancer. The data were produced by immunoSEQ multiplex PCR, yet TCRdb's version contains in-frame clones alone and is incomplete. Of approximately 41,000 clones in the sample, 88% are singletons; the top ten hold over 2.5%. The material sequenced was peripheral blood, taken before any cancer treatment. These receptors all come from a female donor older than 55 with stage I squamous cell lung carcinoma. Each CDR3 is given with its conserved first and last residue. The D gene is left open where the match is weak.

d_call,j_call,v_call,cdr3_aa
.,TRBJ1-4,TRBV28,CASSLLATNEKLFF
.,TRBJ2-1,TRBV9,CASSVARLTRAGGHEQFF
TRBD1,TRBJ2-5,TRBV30,CAWSRDRGQETQYF
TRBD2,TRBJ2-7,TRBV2,CASKINPGTSGAYEQYF
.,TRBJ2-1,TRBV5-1,CASSLEFDEQFF
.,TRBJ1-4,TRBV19,CASSGQYGEKLFF
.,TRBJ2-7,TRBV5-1,CASSLEQVGLGEQYF
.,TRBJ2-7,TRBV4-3,CASSQGKLVPSYEQYF
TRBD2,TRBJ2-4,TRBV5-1,CASSLLAGGAFNIQYF
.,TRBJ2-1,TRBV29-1,CSVGQYNEQFF
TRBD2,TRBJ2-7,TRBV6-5,CASSDAGGPREQYF
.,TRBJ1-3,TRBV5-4,CASSTKGTGNTIYF
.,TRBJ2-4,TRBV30,CAWSDGGGVKNIQYF
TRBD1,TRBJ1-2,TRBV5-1,CASNFEGAYGYTF
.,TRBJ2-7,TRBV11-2,CASSWGLAYEQYF
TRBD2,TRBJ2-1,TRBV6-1,CASRIAGGFYNEQFF